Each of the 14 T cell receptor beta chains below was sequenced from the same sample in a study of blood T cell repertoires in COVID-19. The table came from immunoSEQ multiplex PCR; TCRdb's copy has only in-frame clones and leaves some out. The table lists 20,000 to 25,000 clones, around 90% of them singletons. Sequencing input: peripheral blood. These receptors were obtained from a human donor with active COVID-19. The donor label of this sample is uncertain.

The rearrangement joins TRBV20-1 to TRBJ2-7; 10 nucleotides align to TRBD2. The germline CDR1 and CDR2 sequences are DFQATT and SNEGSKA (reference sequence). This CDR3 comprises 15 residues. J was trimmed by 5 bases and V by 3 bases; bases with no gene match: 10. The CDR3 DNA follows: TGCAGTGCTAGTAATACGCTAGCGGGAGACGACGAGCAGTACTTC. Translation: CSASNTLAGDDEQYF.

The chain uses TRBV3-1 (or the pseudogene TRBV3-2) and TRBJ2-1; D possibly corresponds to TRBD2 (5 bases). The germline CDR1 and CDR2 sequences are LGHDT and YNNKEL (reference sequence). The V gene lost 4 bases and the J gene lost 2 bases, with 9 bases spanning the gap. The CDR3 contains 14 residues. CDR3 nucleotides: TGTGCCAGCAGCCGGAGGTCCCCCTACAATGAGCAGTTCTTC. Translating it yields CASSRRSPYNEQFF.

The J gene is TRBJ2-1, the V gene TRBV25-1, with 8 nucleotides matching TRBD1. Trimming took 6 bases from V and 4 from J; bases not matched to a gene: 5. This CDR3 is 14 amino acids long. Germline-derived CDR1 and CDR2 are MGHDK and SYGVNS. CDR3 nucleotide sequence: TGTGCCAGCAGGCTAGGACAGGGTTACAATGAGCAGTTCTTC. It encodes CASRLGQGYNEQFF.

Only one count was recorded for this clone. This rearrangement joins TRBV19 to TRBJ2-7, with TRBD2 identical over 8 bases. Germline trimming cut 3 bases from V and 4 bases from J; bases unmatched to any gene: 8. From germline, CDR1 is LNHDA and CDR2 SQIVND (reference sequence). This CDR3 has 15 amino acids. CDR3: CASSIAGGRPYEQYF. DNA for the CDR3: TGTGCCAGTAGTATCGCAGGCGGGAGGCCGTACGAGCAGTACTTC.

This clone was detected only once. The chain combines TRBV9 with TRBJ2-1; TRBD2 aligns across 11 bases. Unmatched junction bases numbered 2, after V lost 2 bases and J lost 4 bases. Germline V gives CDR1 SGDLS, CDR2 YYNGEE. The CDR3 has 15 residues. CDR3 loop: CASSVGLAGYNEQFF. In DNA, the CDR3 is TGTGCCAGCAGCGTCGGACTAGCGGGTTACAATGAGCAGTTCTTC.

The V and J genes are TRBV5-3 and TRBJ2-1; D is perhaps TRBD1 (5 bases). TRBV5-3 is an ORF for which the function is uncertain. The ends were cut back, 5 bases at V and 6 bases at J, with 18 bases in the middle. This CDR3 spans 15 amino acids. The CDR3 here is CARSSTGCPSNEQFF. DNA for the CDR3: TGTGCCAGAAGTTCCACAGGTTGCCCGTCCAATGAGCAGTTCTTC.

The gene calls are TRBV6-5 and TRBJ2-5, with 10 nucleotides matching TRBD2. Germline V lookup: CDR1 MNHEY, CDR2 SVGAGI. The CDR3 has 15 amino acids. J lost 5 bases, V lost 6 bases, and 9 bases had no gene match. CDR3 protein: CASRPGLAGAETQYF. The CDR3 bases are TGTGCCAGCAGACCTGGGCTAGCGGGAGCGGAGACCCAGTACTTC.

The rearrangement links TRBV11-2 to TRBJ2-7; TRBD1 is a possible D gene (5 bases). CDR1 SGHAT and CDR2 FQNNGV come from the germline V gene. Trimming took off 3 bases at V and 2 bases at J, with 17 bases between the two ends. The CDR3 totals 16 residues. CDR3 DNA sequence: TGTGCCAGCAGCTTCCGCCTAGGGGATCTACCCTACGAGCAGTACTTC. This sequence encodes CASSFRLGDLPYEQYF.

The CDR3 DNA sequence: TGTGCCAGCAGTGGGGTGACAGTCTACAATGAGCAGTTCTTC. Amino acids: CASSGVTVYNEQFF. This sequence joins TRBV2 and TRBJ2-1; TRBD1 might be the D (5 bases). The CDR3 totals 14 residues. V lost 4 bases and J 3 bases, leaving 10 bases between the germline ends. Germline V gene data show CDR1 as SNHLY and CDR2 as FYNNEI.

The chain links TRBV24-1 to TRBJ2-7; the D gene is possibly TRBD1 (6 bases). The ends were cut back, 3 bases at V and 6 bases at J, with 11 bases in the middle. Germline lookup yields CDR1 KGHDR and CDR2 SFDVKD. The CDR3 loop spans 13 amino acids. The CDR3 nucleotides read TGTGCCACCAGTGATACAGGGATGGTCGAGCAGTACTTC. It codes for CATSDTGMVEQYF.

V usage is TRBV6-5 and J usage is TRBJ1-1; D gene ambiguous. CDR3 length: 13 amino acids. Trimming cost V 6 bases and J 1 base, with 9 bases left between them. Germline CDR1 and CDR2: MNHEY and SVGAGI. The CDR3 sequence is CASSVLGNTEAFF. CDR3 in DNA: TGTGCCAGCAGCGTACTCGGGAACACTGAAGCTTTCTTT.

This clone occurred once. The CDR3 loop is CATSDKKGPDSYEQYF. The DNA of the CDR3 is TGTGCCACCAGTGATAAGAAGGGGCCGGATTCCTACGAGCAGTACTTC. The V gene is TRBV24-1, the J gene TRBJ2-7, with D perhaps matching TRBD1 (5 bases). V was clipped by 3 bases and J by 1 base, with 15 bases between them. This CDR3 spans 16 amino acids. The germline V gene encodes CDR1 KGHDR and CDR2 SFDVKD.

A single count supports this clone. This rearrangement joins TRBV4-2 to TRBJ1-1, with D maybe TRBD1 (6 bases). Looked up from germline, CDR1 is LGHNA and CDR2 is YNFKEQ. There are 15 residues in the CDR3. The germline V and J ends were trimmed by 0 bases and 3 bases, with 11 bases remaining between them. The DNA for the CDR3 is TGTGCCAGCAGCCAAGAACAGGGTGTTTACACTGAAGCTTTCTTT. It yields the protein CASSQEQGVYTEAFF.

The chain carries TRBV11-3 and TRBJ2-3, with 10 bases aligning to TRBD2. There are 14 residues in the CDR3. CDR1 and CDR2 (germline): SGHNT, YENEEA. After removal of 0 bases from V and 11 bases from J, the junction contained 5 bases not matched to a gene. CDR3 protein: CASSLDSSGRGQYF. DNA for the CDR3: TGTGCCAGCAGCTTAGATTCCAGCGGGAGGGGGCAGTATTTT.